This TCR beta chain derives from a study of response to subunit inactivated influenza vaccine. Findings and caveats of the study: Authors suggested each seasonal influenza vaccination recruits few new T cells.

Using its own MiXCR run on the RT-PCR reads, TCRdb lists one record per CDR3 protein. Found here are 500,000 to 600,000 distinct CDR3 sequences, under 15% of them singletons; the top ten hold around 14%. Concerning this clonotype: What it recognizes is unknown.

The TCR sequence derives from a man between 45 and 60 years old who received an inactivated influenza vaccine. The specimen comprised PBMCs from blood, sampled 45 days after vaccination.

The CDR3 DNA follows: TGTGCCAGCAGTTTAGGTTTCAGGGATTACGAGCAGTACTTC. This sequence encodes CASSLGFRDYEQYF. The chain joins TRBV28 to TRBJ2-7, with D perhaps TRBD1 (5 bases). The germline V gene has CDR1 MDHEN and CDR2 SYDVKM. CDR3 length equals 14 residues. The V and J ends lost 2 bases and 4 bases respectively, with 12 bases between them.